The T cell receptor (beta chain) described here comes from a study of cytomegalovirus exposure and HLA in healthy donors. Germline loops: CDR1 LNHDA, CDR2 SQIVND (reference sequence). V was pared by 5 bases and J by 1 base, with 7 bases of the junction left unmatched. The CDR3 has 16 amino acids. Turning to this clone: What it binds is not known.

PCR amplification relied on 60 Vbeta primers (plus 13 Jbeta primers). Per the original methods: In a later analysis, around 10 million of approximately 86 million unique beta chains occurred in at least two donors. Profiling relied on immunoSEQ multiplex PCR, and the TCRdb table lists in-frame clones only, not all of them. The V and J calls and clone size are taken from that table; D and trimming were inferred from the DNA. The repertoire has approximately 200,000 clones, approximately 81% of them found once; the top ten carry 1.3%. Whole-study findings and limits: The HLA-A and HLA-B alleles of most subjects were reportedly predicted accurately from TCR beta sequences.

The clonotype originates from a human donor in good health. The sequenced material came from PBMCs. The chain uses TRBV19 and TRBJ2-7, with TRBD2 matching 11 bases. The CDR3 is CASSPIRTSGSYEQYF. The CDR3 DNA reads as TGTGCCAGTAGTCCTATCCGGACTAGCGGGTCCTACGAGCAGTACTTC.